These 10 T cell receptor beta chains came from one sample sequenced in a study of shared clonotypes between healthy human individuals. Assay: immunoSEQ multiplex PCR; the TCRdb copy retains only in-frame clones and omits some. The repertoire holds some 2.4 million clones, with roughly 93% as singletons. Sequenced sample: naive CD4+ T cells from PBMCs. Specified subset: CD45RA+ positively selected. All receptors derive from a man in his late teens or twenties in good health. Some clones in this sample may be carry-over from other donors' samples.

This clone has just a few counts. This chain's CDR3 is CASSSERNTEAFF. The CDR3 region has the DNA TGTGCCAGCAGTTCGGAGAGGAACACTGAAGCTTTCTTT. The V and J genes are TRBV27 and TRBJ1-1; D is unresolved. The V gene's germline CDR1 is MNHEY and CDR2 SMNVEV (reference sequence). V lost 4 bases to trimming and J lost 1 base, with 7 bases between them. CDR3 length equals 13 residues.

This chain links TRBV18 with TRBJ2-7, with D possibly being TRBD1 or TRBD2 (5 bases each). The CDR3 spans 14 residues. Germline lookup yields CDR1 KGHSH and CDR2 LQKENI. Trimming pared 7 bases from V and 7 bases from J, leaving 20 bases between. The CDR3 DNA is TGTGCCAGCTTCCCGAAGGGACCCCCGGGAGAGCAGTACTTC. Its protein is CASFPKGPPGEQYF.

The genes are TRBV10-3 and TRBJ2-7; 11 bases fit TRBD2. Germline V gives CDR1 ENHRY, CDR2 SYGVKD. The CDR3 loop spans 13 amino acids. Trimming took 10 bases from V and 2 from J; bases not matched to a gene: 4. The DNA of the CDR3 is TGTGCCAGCAAGACTAGCGGGGCCTACGAGCAGTACTTC. As protein: CASKTSGAYEQYF.

The CDR3 DNA follows: TGTGCCAGCAACATAGCGGGCCTGAGCTCCTACAATGAGCAGTTCTTC. Its protein is CASNIAGLSSYNEQFF. This sequence joins TRBV28 and TRBJ2-1, with 7 positions matching TRBD2. This CDR3 comprises 16 residues. V trimming: 7 bases; J trimming: 0 bases; junction bases outside the gene matches: 9. The germline V gene has CDR1 MDHEN and CDR2 SYDVKM.

The rearrangement links TRBV4-1 to TRBJ2-3; no reliable D call. In germline, CDR1 is MGHRA, CDR2 YSYEKL. V was cut by 0 bases and J by 1 base, with 11 bases left in between. CDR3 length: 16 residues. In nucleotides, the CDR3 is TGCGCCAGCAGCCAAGAGAGTGGTGGGGGCACAGATACGCAGTATTTT. Its translation is CASSQESGGGTDTQYF.

The J gene is TRBJ1-1, the V gene TRBV27, with D possibly being TRBD1 (6 bases). V was trimmed by 1 base and J by 5 bases, leaving 11 bases between them. There are 14 residues in the CDR3. In germline, CDR1 is MNHEY, CDR2 SMNVEV (reference sequence). In nucleotides, the CDR3 is TGTGCCAGCAGTTTATTGGGGGGGCGGACTGAAGCTTTCTTT. As protein: CASSLLGGRTEAFF.

V and J are TRBV6-5 and TRBJ2-5; TRBD2 agrees at 7 bases. Trimming at V came to 5 bases and at J to 5 bases, leaving 11 bases not matched to a gene. From germline, CDR1 is MNHEY and CDR2 SVGAGI. This CDR3 comprises 15 residues. The CDR3 region has the DNA TGTGCCAGCAGTCCGATGACGGGAGGCTGGGAGACCCAGTACTTC. It translates to CASSPMTGGWETQYF.

This clone was counted once. The genes are TRBV7-9 and TRBJ2-3; 8 bases align to TRBD2. This CDR3 contains 14 residues. CDR1 SEHNR and CDR2 FQNEAQ come from the germline V gene (reference sequence). V was clipped by 7 bases and J by 2 bases; unmatched bases: 5. The CDR3 reads CASNELAVTDTQYF. CDR3 DNA: TGTGCCAGCAACGAACTAGCGGTCACAGATACGCAGTATTTT.

The chain employs TRBV28 and TRBJ1-2; D not certain. V gave up 6 bases and J gave up 8 bases, with 16 bases separating them. The CDR3 sequence is 13 residues long. Germline CDR1 reads MDHEN; CDR2 reads SYDVKM. The CDR3 nucleotides read TGTGCCAGCAGACTAGCCGGGGAGCGGGGCTACACCTTC. Amino acids: CASRLAGERGYTF.

The chain links TRBV28 to TRBJ2-3; 16 nucleotides agree with TRBD2. With 4 bases clipped from V and 5 bases from J, the junction kept 18 bases outside the gene matches. CDR1 MDHEN and CDR2 SYDVKM come from the germline V gene. The CDR3 length is 21 residues. CDR3 DNA sequence: TGTGCCAGCAGTTCTTCCCACGTCAAACCGGGACTAGCGGGAGGGCTAGATACGCAGTATTTT. This gives the protein CASSSSHVKPGLAGGLDTQYF.